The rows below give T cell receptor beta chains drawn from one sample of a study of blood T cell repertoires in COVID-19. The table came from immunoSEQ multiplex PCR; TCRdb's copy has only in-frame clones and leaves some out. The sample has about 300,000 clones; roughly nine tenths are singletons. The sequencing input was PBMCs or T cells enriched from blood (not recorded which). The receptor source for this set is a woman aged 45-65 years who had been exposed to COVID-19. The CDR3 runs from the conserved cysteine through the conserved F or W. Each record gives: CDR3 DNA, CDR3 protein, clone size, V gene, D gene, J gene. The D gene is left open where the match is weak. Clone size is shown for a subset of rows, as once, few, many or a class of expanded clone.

TGTGCCAGCAGCGTTGCGAGCACAGATACGCAGTATTTT	CASSVASTDTQYF	NA	TRBV9	NA	TRBJ2-3
TGTGCCAGCAGCCCCGGGACAGGGCTACGGGGCAATCAGCCCCAGCATTTT	CASSPGTGLRGNQPQHF	once	TRBV28	TRBD1	TRBJ1-5
TGTGCCAGCAGCACCGCGGGACTAGCGGGGTTCCAGTACTTC	CASSTAGLAGFQYF	NA	TRBV3-1/TRBV3-2	TRBD2	TRBJ2-7
TGCGCCAGCAGTACACTAGCTCCGGAAGAGACCCAGTACTTC	CASSTLAPEETQYF	once	TRBV10-2	NA	TRBJ2-5
TGTGCCAGCACGGGACAGATAAACACTGAAGCTTTCTTT	CASTGQINTEAFF	once	TRBV2	TRBD1	TRBJ1-1
TGTGCCAGCAGCCGACAGGGAGGCGGATCTGGGGCCAACGTCCTGACTTTC	CASSRQGGGSGANVLTF	NA	TRBV3-1/TRBV3-2	NA	TRBJ2-6
TGTGCCAGCAGCCCGAGCGTGTGGAGTTCCTACGAGCAGTACTTC	CASSPSVWSSYEQYF	NA	TRBV11-1	NA	TRBJ2-7
TGCGCCAGCAGCTTCTCACGCCCCGGGAACGAGCAGTACTTC	CASSFSRPGNEQYF	NA	TRBV5-1	NA	TRBJ2-7
TGTGCCAGCAGTGACCCACGGGGGTCTGAAGCTTTCTTT	CASSDPRGSEAFF	NA	TRBV2	NA	TRBJ1-1
TGCGCCAGCAGCAGGGGGACAGGGGGCATTGGCACAGATACGCAGTATTTT	CASSRGTGGIGTDTQYF	NA	TRBV4-1	TRBD1	TRBJ2-3
TGTGCCAGCAGTGAATCTCTTCTGCAGTACTTC	CASSESLLQYF	NA	TRBV2	NA	TRBJ2-7
TGTGCCAGCAGGCGGACTTCCGGGGAGCTGTTTTTT	CASRRTSGELFF	NA	TRBV6-5	NA	TRBJ2-2
TGTGCCAGCAGCCAAGATCTAGGCATCCCTCTAGAAGGAAACACCATATATTTT	CASSQDLGIPLEGNTIYF	few	TRBV3-1/TRBV3-2	NA	TRBJ1-3
TGCGCCAGCAGTGAGGGACAGGGCCATGAAAAACTGTTTTTT	CASSEGQGHEKLFF	NA	TRBV5-1	TRBD1	TRBJ1-4
TGTGCCAGCAGCTCGCAAGCCGTAGCGGGGGTCGATGAGCAGTTCTTC	CASSSQAVAGVDEQFF	once	TRBV7-2	TRBD2	TRBJ2-1
TGTGCCAGCAGCCCGACTGAGCGGGGGGATAGCGAGCAGTACTTC	CASSPTERGDSEQYF	NA	TRBV28	TRBD2	TRBJ2-7
TGTGCTAGTGGTTCCTCCCCATCTACCAGGGGGGCGCGGCTAGCGGGCGGCACTGAAGCTTTCTTT	CASGSSPSTRGARLAGGTEAFF	once	TRBV12-5	TRBD1	TRBJ1-1
TGTGCCAGCAGCTCGCAATCTAGCGGGGGGGCCCCCTACAATGAGCAGTTCTTC	CASSSQSSGGAPYNEQFF	NA	TRBV7-2	TRBD2	TRBJ2-1
TGTGCCACCAGCAACGCAGGGGGGTATGAAAAACTGTTTTTT	CATSNAGGYEKLFF	NA	TRBV15	TRBD1	TRBJ1-4
TGTGCCAGCGAGCTGGGGTCTAGCGGCTACACCTTC	CASELGSSGYTF	NA	TRBV9	NA	TRBJ1-2
TGTGCCAGTAGTCCCGACAGGCCCGGGTCACCCCTCCACTTT	CASSPDRPGSPLHF	NA	TRBV19	NA	TRBJ1-6
TGTGCCAGCTCACCCATGGGGGGGGTTCGGTACGAGCAGTACTTC	CASSPMGGVRYEQYF	NA	TRBV18	TRBD2	TRBJ2-7
TGTGCCAGCCCCTCCAGGGACTCCTACGAAGAGACCCAGTACTTC	CASPSRDSYEETQYF	NA	TRBV2	NA	TRBJ2-5
TGTGCCAGCAGCGTAGCGCCTAGCGCCCTCTCCTACGAGCAGTACTTC	CASSVAPSALSYEQYF	NA	TRBV9	NA	TRBJ2-7
TGTGCCATCAGTGACGGACAGGGCACGACGCTCGAGCAGTACTTC	CAISDGQGTTLEQYF	once	TRBV10-3	TRBD1	TRBJ2-7
TGTGCCAGCAGCCCGGGGACAGAGACTAACTATGGCTACACCTTC	CASSPGTETNYGYTF	NA	TRBV6-5	TRBD1	TRBJ1-2
TGTGCCAGCAGTGATGCAGGGGCGGTCACTGAAGCTTTCTTT	CASSDAGAVTEAFF	NA	TRBV25-1	NA	TRBJ1-1
TGTGCCAGCAGCTTTGGCCTAGCGGGGGGGCCAAAAGATACGCAGTATTTT	CASSFGLAGGPKDTQYF	NA	TRBV7-2	TRBD2	TRBJ2-3
TGTGCCAGCAGAGGACAGGTGAACACTGAAGCTTTCTTT	CASRGQVNTEAFF	once	TRBV2	TRBD1	TRBJ1-1
TGTGCCAGCAGGCAGACAGGGGTAGTAAACGCTGAAGCTTTCTTT	CASRQTGVVNAEAFF	NA	TRBV2	TRBD1	TRBJ1-1
TGCGCCAGCAGCTGGGCCCGGGACAGCCTGGTTAGCACCTTC	CASSWARDSLVSTF	few	TRBV5-1	TRBD1	TRBJ1-2
TGTGCCAGCACCCCGGGACAGGGGTACGAGCAGTACTTC	CASTPGQGYEQYF	NA	TRBV12-3/TRBV12-4	TRBD1	TRBJ2-7
TGTGCCAGCAGCTTAACAGGGGCCCACGAGCAGTACTTC	CASSLTGAHEQYF	NA	TRBV11-1	TRBD1	TRBJ2-7
TGTGCCAGCAGCGTATCAAGTAGCGGGGAAACAGATACGCAGTATTTT	CASSVSSSGETDTQYF	NA	TRBV9	TRBD2	TRBJ2-3
TGTGCCAGCGGAAAGGACAGGGGAGTGGAAGAGACCCAGTACTTC	CASGKDRGVEETQYF	NA	TRBV2	TRBD1	TRBJ2-5
TGTGCCAGCAGCGGACTAGCGGGGGGGAACACCGGGGAGCTGTTTTTT	CASSGLAGGNTGELFF	NA	TRBV11-2	TRBD2	TRBJ2-2
TGTGCCAGCAGCCAACGGACTCCGGGTGAAAAACTGTTTTTT	CASSQRTPGEKLFF	once	TRBV14	NA	TRBJ1-4
TGTGCCAGCAGAAATACAGGGGGCACCGGGGAGCTGTTTTTT	CASRNTGGTGELFF	NA	TRBV5-6	TRBD1	TRBJ2-2
TGCGCCAGCAGTTTTCCGGGACTAGCGGGGGCTGGGGAACGGCAAGAGACCCAGTACTTC	CASSFPGLAGAGERQETQYF	NA	TRBV5-1	TRBD2	TRBJ2-5
TGTGCCAGCAGCTCCCGAAGAGGGACCTCCGGGGGGGAGACCCAGTACTTC	CASSSRRGTSGGETQYF	NA	TRBV7-2	TRBD2	TRBJ2-5
TGTGCCAGCAGCCCCGCCTTGGGACAATTAAACACCATATATTTT	CASSPALGQLNTIYF	NA	TRBV25-1	NA	TRBJ1-3
TGCGCCAGCAGTCACCCCCGACCCAGGATGACTAATGAAAAACTGTTTTTT	CASSHPRPRMTNEKLFF	once	TRBV23-1	NA	TRBJ1-4
TGTGCTAGCAGCTTAGAACTAGCGGGGTACAATGAGCAGTTCTTC	CASSLELAGYNEQFF	NA	TRBV7-7	TRBD2	TRBJ2-1
TGTGCCAGCAGCAAACATCCCACAGCCTCTGGAAACACCATATATTTT	CASSKHPTASGNTIYF	NA	TRBV21-1	NA	TRBJ1-3
TGCGCCAGCAGGCGAGCGGGGGCGCTTGTGGAGACCCAGTACTTC	CASRRAGALVETQYF	NA	TRBV5-1	TRBD2	TRBJ2-5
TGCAGCGTCCATTTGACAGGGAAGGAGACCCAGTACTTC	CSVHLTGKETQYF	NA	TRBV29-1	TRBD1	TRBJ2-5
TGTGCCAGCAGTCCCCTGGACAGGGGATCAGGGTACGAGCAGTACTTC	CASSPLDRGSGYEQYF	NA	TRBV28	TRBD1	TRBJ2-7
TGTGCCAGTAGTCTAGGGACAATGAACACTGAAGCTTTCTTT	CASSLGTMNTEAFF	few	TRBV19	NA	TRBJ1-1
TGTGCCAGCAGCTACTCGACTCTGAACACCGGGGAGCTGTTTTTT	CASSYSTLNTGELFF	NA	TRBV11-2	NA	TRBJ2-2
TGTGCCAGCACCCTACAGGGGGCGTTTGGCAATGAGCAGTTCTTC	CASTLQGAFGNEQFF	NA	TRBV3-1/TRBV3-2	TRBD1	TRBJ2-1
TGTGCCAGCAGCTTAGGAGTAGAGCGTGAGCAGTACTTC	CASSLGVEREQYF	once	TRBV11-3	NA	TRBJ2-7
TGTGCCAGCAGCTTGTCCGTGGGGGGTCCCAAAAACATTCAGTACTTC	CASSLSVGGPKNIQYF	once	TRBV7-2	NA	TRBJ2-4
TGTGCCAGCAGTTTATACTACAGGTTGTCGGGTCAGCCCCAGCATTTT	CASSLYYRLSGQPQHF	NA	TRBV28	NA	TRBJ1-5
TGTGCCACCAGTGATAAAGGATGGCGGGGAGATACGCAGTATTTT	CATSDKGWRGDTQYF	NA	TRBV24-1	NA	TRBJ2-3
TGTGCCAGCAGCCGCCGGGACATACTCTACGAGCAGTACTTC	CASSRRDILYEQYF	NA	TRBV13	NA	TRBJ2-7
TGTGCCAGCACCCTGGGACAGGGGCATGGGTCACCCCTCCACTTT	CASTLGQGHGSPLHF	NA	TRBV27	TRBD1	TRBJ1-6
TGTGCCAGCACCGTAATTGTCTATGGCTACACCTTC	CASTVIVYGYTF	NA	TRBV2	NA	TRBJ1-2
TGCGCCAGCAGCTTTAGCCAGGGCTCCCAGCGGGGCTACGAGCAGTACTTC	CASSFSQGSQRGYEQYF	NA	TRBV5-1	TRBD2	TRBJ2-7
TGTGCCACCACGATCCACGGGGTAGCAGATACGCAGTATTTT	CATTIHGVADTQYF	NA	TRBV6-5	NA	TRBJ2-3
TGTGCCAGCAGGGACAGAGACTCCTACAATGAGCAGTTCTTC	CASRDRDSYNEQFF	NA	TRBV6-5	NA	TRBJ2-1